The 25 T cell receptor beta chains below were found in one sample sequenced in a study of T cell responses to AZD1222 COVID-19 vaccine. Assay: immunoSEQ multiplex PCR; the TCRdb copy retains only in-frame clones and omits some. The table lists roughly 110,000 clones, about 90% of them singletons, with 7% to 9% in the top ten. The material sequenced was peripheral blood, taken 28 days after the second AZD1222 dose. The receptors shown here come from an adult who received the AZD1222 COVID-19 vaccine.

The genes are TRBV19 and TRBJ2-5; D uncertain. CDR3 length equals 13 residues. Germline V lookup: CDR1 LNHDA, CDR2 SQIVND (reference sequence). Trimming cost V 9 bases and J 5 bases, with 16 bases left between them. CDR3 in amino acids: CASAPTLVETQYF. The CDR3 DNA sequence: TGTGCCAGCGCGCCGACGCTAGTGGAGACCCAGTACTTC.

The chain recombines TRBV6-8 with TRBJ1-2; 8 nucleotides align to TRBD1. The ends lost 7 bases at V and 4 bases at J; junction bases unmatched: 8. The CDR3 totals 14 residues. The V gene's germline CDR1 is MNHGY and CDR2 SAAAGT. The CDR3 is CASKIQGEGYGYTF. The CDR3 region has the DNA TGTGCCAGCAAGATACAGGGGGAGGGCTATGGCTACACCTTC.

V and J are TRBV6-5 and TRBJ2-7; no firm D call. The germline V gene has CDR1 MNHEY and CDR2 SVGAGI. This CDR3 contains 12 residues. With 6 bases removed from V and 4 bases from J, the gap between germline ends came to 10 bases. The CDR3 reads CASSPPPYEQYF. The CDR3 DNA reads as TGTGCCAGCAGCCCCCCCCCTTACGAGCAGTACTTC.

The table lists this clone with a few counts. The V and J genes are TRBV7-2 and TRBJ2-1; TRBD2 matches 7 bases. Trimming cost V 8 bases and J 4 bases; bases outside gene matches: 5. The CDR3 length is 13 residues. Germline V gene sequence: CDR1 SGHTA, CDR2 FQGNSA. This CDR3 is CASGDYLYNEQFF. The CDR3 DNA follows: TGTGCCAGCGGGGACTACTTATACAATGAGCAGTTCTTC.

The chain is built from TRBV5-8 and TRBJ1-2; 7 bases line up with TRBD1. The CDR3 runs 13 residues. Germline-derived CDR1 and CDR2 are SGHTS and YDEGEE. V was clipped by 4 bases and J by 2 bases; unmatched bases: 2. CDR3 sequence: CASSLGQNYGYTF. The CDR3 coding sequence is TGTGCCAGCAGCCTGGGACAGAACTATGGCTACACCTTC.

The V gene is TRBV2, the J gene TRBJ1-1; D not certain. This CDR3 has 13 residues. V dropped 8 bases and J dropped 1 base, with 11 bases sitting between them. The germline gives CDR1 SNHLY, CDR2 FYNNEI. CDR3 DNA sequence: TGTGCCAGCCAAGGGCCCCCGAACACTGAAGCTTTCTTT. Its translation is CASQGPPNTEAFF.

The chain couples TRBV6-5 to TRBJ2-1, with 7 bases that match TRBD2. This CDR3 has 13 residues. V trimming: 2 bases; J trimming: 9 bases; junction bases outside the gene matches: 4. Germline CDR1 is MNHEY and CDR2 is SVGAGI. CDR3 nucleotides: TGTGCCAGCAGTTACAGGCGGGAGACTGAGCAGTTCTTC. Its protein product is CASSYRRETEQFF.

The chain uses TRBV29-1 and TRBJ1-1; D may be TRBD1 (5 bases). The germline gives CDR1 SQVTM, CDR2 ANQGSEA. CDR3 length equals 14 residues. Between the trimmed V and J ends, which lost 5 bases and 1 base, there was a span of 14 bases. CDR3 sequence: CSVPSRVGNTEAFF. The CDR3 DNA is TGCAGCGTTCCCTCCAGGGTCGGGAACACTGAAGCTTTCTTT.

This clone was observed a single time. The chain uses TRBV7-9 and TRBJ1-5; 9 positions agree with TRBD1. Germline lookup yields CDR1 SEHNR and CDR2 FQNEAQ (reference sequence). With V trimmed by 5 bases and J by 4 bases, 9 bases remained unmatched. The CDR3 is 16 amino acids. The CDR3 reads CASSRGETGGNQPQHF. In DNA form, the CDR3 reads TGTGCCAGCAGCCGAGGCGAGACAGGGGGAAATCAGCCCCAGCATTTT.

The rearrangement links TRBV5-4 to TRBJ1-2, with D unresolved. In germline, CDR1 is SGHNT, CDR2 YYREEE (reference sequence). This CDR3 has 13 amino acids. V was cut by 4 bases and J by 6 bases, with 13 bases left in between. The CDR3 protein is CASSAEWSDGYTF. The CDR3 DNA sequence: TGTGCCAGCAGCGCAGAGTGGAGCGATGGCTACACCTTC. The complete variable domain, with remaining parts taken from reference TRBV5-4 and TRBJ1-2, reads ETGVTQSPTHLIKTRGQQVTLRCSSQSGHNTVSWYQQALGQGPQFIFQYYREEENGRGNFPPRFSGLQFPNYSSELNVNALELDDSALYLCASSAEWSDGYTFGSGTRLTVV.

This chain joins TRBV9 and TRBJ2-4, with a tentative D call TRBD2 (5 bases). Trimming left V 0 bases short and J 5 bases short, with 12 bases between. The germline gives CDR1 SGDLS, CDR2 YYNGEE. The CDR3 sequence is 15 residues long. CDR3 amino acids: CASSVAGGGENIQYF. In DNA form, the CDR3 reads TGTGCCAGCAGCGTAGCAGGAGGCGGAGAAAACATTCAGTACTTC.

This clone was detected a few times. The chain recombines TRBV27 with TRBJ1-2, with 7 bases aligning to TRBD1. The V gene's germline CDR1 is MNHEY and CDR2 SMNVEV (reference sequence). This CDR3 contains 14 residues. With 4 bases clipped from V and 7 bases from J, the junction kept 9 bases outside the gene matches. CDR3 residues: CASSSRTGRAGYTF. CDR3 in DNA: TGTGCCAGCAGTTCACGGACAGGCAGAGCTGGCTACACCTTC.

This chain connects TRBV3-1 (or the pseudogene TRBV3-2) to TRBJ2-7; D gene ambiguous. Germline CDR1 LGHDT, CDR2 YNNKEL (reference sequence). The V and J ends lost 0 bases and 3 bases respectively, with 18 bases between them. The CDR3 contains 17 residues. The CDR3 sequence is CASSQDWAQLPRYEQYF. DNA of the CDR3: TGTGCCAGCAGCCAAGATTGGGCCCAATTACCTCGCTACGAGCAGTACTTC.

The chain has TRBV7-9 and TRBJ1-1; tentative D call: TRBD1 (5 bases). The CDR3 runs to 12 residues. Per the germline V gene, CDR1 is SEHNR and CDR2 is FQNEAQ (reference sequence). V was clipped by 5 bases and J by 11 bases, with 15 bases between them. The CDR3 loop is CASSPRGNSAFF. CDR3 nucleotide sequence: TGTGCCAGCAGCCCCCGGGGGAACTCCGCTTTCTTT.

The chain is built from TRBV10-3 and TRBJ1-2; D possibly corresponds to TRBD1 (6 bases). The CDR3 consists of 16 residues. Germline V gene data show CDR1 as ENHRY and CDR2 as SYGVKD. Trimming removed 3 bases at V and 6 bases at J, with 20 bases between. Written as DNA, the CDR3 is TGTGCCATCAGTGACACTCTGGGGGGGGCTGGCCATGGCTACACCTTC. This encodes CAISDTLGGAGHGYTF.

CDR3 sequence reads: CASSTPAGWETQYF. Written as DNA, the CDR3 is TGTGCCAGTAGTACCCCGGCAGGGTGGGAGACCCAGTACTTC. V usage is TRBV19 and J usage is TRBJ2-5, with D possibly being TRBD1 (5 bases). V shed 4 bases and J shed 5 bases, with 14 bases lying between them. Germline V gene lookup returns CDR1 LNHDA and CDR2 SQIVND (reference sequence). CDR3 length: 14 residues.

This chain links TRBV6-5 with TRBJ2-7; D not certain. The CDR3 contains 12 residues. Germline CDR1 MNHEY, CDR2 SVGAGI. V lost 9 bases and J 7 bases, leaving 16 bases between the germline ends. This CDR3 reads CASSTLIAEQYF. In DNA form, the CDR3 reads TGTGCCAGTTCGACACTGATAGCTGAGCAGTACTTC.

The chain employs TRBV12-5 and TRBJ1-5, with a possible D match to TRBD1 (6 bases). The germline V gene has CDR1 LGHNT and CDR2 FRNRAP. This CDR3 is built from 17 residues. V lost 1 base and J 5 bases, leaving 18 bases between the germline ends. The CDR3 region is CASGLASHRVGDQPQHF. The CDR3 DNA reads TGTGCTAGTGGTTTGGCATCCCACAGGGTCGGAGATCAGCCCCAGCATTTT.

The V and J genes are TRBV19 and TRBJ2-1; 7 bases align to TRBD2. Trimming removed 6 bases from V and 7 bases from J; junction bases left unmatched: 6. The CDR3 has 13 residues. Germline V gene data show CDR1 as LNHDA and CDR2 as SQIVND (reference sequence). The CDR3 DNA sequence: TGTGCCAGTAGACCCTCCGGGGGGAATGAGCAGTTCTTC. Encoded protein: CASRPSGGNEQFF.

The chain couples TRBV6-1 to TRBJ2-3; no definite D call. From germline, CDR1 is MNHNS and CDR2 SASEGT. Trimming removed 3 bases at V and 3 bases at J, with 4 bases between. The CDR3 extends over 12 amino acids. The CDR3 loop is CASSDRTDTQYF. CDR3 DNA sequence: TGTGCCAGCAGTGACAGAACAGATACGCAGTATTTT.

This clone came up once. This chain joins TRBV4-3 and TRBJ2-7, with TRBD2 identical over 9 bases. Germline V gene sequence: CDR1 LGHNA, CDR2 YSLEER. Unmatched junction bases numbered 8, after V lost 0 bases and J lost 5 bases. The CDR3 spans 16 residues. The CDR3 loop reads CASSQDGPGTSNEQYF. DNA for the CDR3: TGCGCCAGCAGCCAAGACGGGCCCGGGACTAGCAACGAGCAGTACTTC.

The J gene is TRBJ2-2, the V gene TRBV2; 8 bases align to TRBD2. The CDR3 has 13 amino acids. V was pared by 9 bases and J by 1 base, with 1 base of the junction left unmatched. The germline V gene has CDR1 SNHLY and CDR2 FYNNEI. The CDR3 bases are TGTGCCAGAGCGGGGGAGAACACCGGGGAGCTGTTTTTT. Translating gives CARAGENTGELFF.

The gene calls are TRBV19 and TRBJ2-1; D not certain. Germline values: CDR1 LNHDA, CDR2 SQIVND (reference sequence). The length of the CDR3 is 14 residues. V was pared by 5 bases and J by 9 bases, with 17 bases between. CDR3 sequence reads: CASSPMTRLGEQFF. As DNA, the CDR3 is TGTGCCAGTAGTCCGATGACTCGCCTCGGTGAGCAGTTCTTC.

This chain connects TRBV27 to TRBJ1-4; the match to TRBD1 covers 9 bases. Germline values: CDR1 MNHEY, CDR2 SMNVEV (reference sequence). CDR3 length equals 16 residues. The trim removed 8 bases at V and 8 bases at J, leaving 15 bases unmatched. Written as DNA, the CDR3 is TGTGCCAGCCGCCGCCTAGACAGGGGGTTACAAGAAAAACTGTTTTTT. Translation: CASRRLDRGLQEKLFF.

The rearrangement joins TRBV3-1 (or the pseudogene TRBV3-2) to TRBJ1-6; D is perhaps TRBD1 (6 bases). Per germline, CDR1 LGHDT and CDR2 YNNKEL (reference sequence). This CDR3 is built from 15 residues. V was shortened by 0 bases and J by 7 bases, with 10 bases between the two germline ends. The CDR3 protein is CASSQDWGPNSPLHF. CDR3 in DNA: TGTGCCAGCAGCCAAGATTGGGGGCCCAATTCACCCCTCCACTTT.